The entry that follows covers one TCR beta chain sequence. Its antigen is still unknown. The CDR3 is made up of 16 amino acids. Trimming left V 5 bases short and J 7 bases short, with 21 bases between. Germline V gene data show CDR1 as SGHAT and CDR2 as FQNNGV. Researchers prepared the TCRbeta library using unique molecular identifiers, the study reports. TCRdb ran MiXCR on the PCR reads and lists one entry per CDR3 protein. The table records 530,000 or so distinct CDR3 sequences, 27% of them present only once. The data are from a study of T-cell reconstitution after alpha-beta-depleted transplantation in children. Findings and limits, study-wide: Surviving recipient T cells and intrathymic progenitors accounted for some patients' high TCRbeta diversity at day 60. It was reported that alpha-beta T cells came from several hundred expanded graft clones (about two months after transplant). Hyperexpanded clones declined; after one year, newly produced T cells mostly supplied diversity.

The material sequenced was PBMCs, taken before TCRalphabeta/CD19-depleted stem cell transplant. The receptor's source is a boy under three years old with Wiskott-Aldrich syndrome, due to receive a stem cell transplant. The V call is TRBV11-2, the J call TRBJ2-4, with D possibly matching TRBD1 (6 bases). The CDR3 here is CASSPRTGSRGNIQYF. CDR3 nucleotide sequence: TGTGCCAGCAGCCCACGCACAGGATCTAGGGGGAACATTCAGTACTTC.